A single sample gave rise to the 2 T cell receptor beta chains below, sequenced in a study of T-cell memory formation after mild COVID-19. One entry per CDR3 protein results from TCRdb running MiXCR on the 5' RACE reads. The sample includes tens of thousands of distinct CDR3 sequences, around 9.5% seen only once; the top ten take 0.9% to 1.5%. Material: PBMCs or a T cell subset sorted from them (not recorded which). The receptors derive from a man between 18 and 29 years old who had mild COVID-19 (a few samples of this study predate the infection). Cell type and time point are not known.

This clonotype was detected many times. The V call is TRBV20-1, the J call TRBJ2-7; 9 bases map to TRBD1. V lost 1 base to trimming and J lost 0 bases; unmatched junction nucleotides: 4. The CDR3 is made up of 15 amino acids. Germline CDR1 DFQATT, CDR2 SNEGSKA (reference sequence). The chain's CDR3 is CSARAMGQGSYEQYF. CDR3 coding DNA: TGCAGTGCTAGAGCTATGGGACAGGGCTCCTACGAGCAGTACTTC.

This clonotype has a count of ten or more. This chain joins TRBV12-3 or TRBV12-4 and TRBJ2-7; 8 bases are shared with TRBD2. This CDR3 has 13 amino acids. The J segment lost 6 bases and the V segment lost 6 bases, leaving 7 bases of the junction unmatched. The CDR3 nucleotides are TGTGCCAGCAGACAACCGGGACTAGGCGAGCAGTACTTC. This encodes CASRQPGLGEQYF.